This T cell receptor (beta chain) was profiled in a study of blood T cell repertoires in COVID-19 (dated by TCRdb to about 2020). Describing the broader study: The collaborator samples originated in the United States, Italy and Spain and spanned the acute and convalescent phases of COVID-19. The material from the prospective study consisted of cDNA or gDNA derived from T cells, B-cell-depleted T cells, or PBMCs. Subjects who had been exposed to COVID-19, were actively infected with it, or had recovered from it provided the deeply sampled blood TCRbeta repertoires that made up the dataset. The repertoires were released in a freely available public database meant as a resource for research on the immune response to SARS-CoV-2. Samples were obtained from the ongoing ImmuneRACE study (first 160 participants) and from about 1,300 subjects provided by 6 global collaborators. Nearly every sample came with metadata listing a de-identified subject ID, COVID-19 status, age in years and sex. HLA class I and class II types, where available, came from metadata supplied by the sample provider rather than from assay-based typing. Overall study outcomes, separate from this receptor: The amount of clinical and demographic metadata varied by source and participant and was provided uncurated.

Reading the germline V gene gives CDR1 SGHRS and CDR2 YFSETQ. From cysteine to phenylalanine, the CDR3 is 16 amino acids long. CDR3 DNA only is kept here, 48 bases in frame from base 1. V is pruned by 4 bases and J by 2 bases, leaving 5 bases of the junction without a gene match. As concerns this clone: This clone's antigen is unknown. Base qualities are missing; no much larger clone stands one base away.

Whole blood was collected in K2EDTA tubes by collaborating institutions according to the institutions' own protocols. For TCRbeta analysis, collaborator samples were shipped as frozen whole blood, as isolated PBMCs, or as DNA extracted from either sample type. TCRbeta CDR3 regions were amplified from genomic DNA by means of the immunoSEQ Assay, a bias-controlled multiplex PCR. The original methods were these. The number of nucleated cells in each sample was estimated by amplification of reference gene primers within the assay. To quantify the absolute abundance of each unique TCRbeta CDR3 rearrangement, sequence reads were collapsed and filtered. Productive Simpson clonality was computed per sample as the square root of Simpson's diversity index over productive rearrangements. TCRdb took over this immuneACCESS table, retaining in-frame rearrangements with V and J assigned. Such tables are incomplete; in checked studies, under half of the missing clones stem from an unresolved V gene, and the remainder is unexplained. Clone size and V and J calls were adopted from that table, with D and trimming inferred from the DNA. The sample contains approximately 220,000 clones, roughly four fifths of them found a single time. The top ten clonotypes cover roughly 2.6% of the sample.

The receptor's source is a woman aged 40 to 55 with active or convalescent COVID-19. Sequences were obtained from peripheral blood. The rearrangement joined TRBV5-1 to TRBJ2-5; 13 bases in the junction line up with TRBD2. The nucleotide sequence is TGCGCCAGCAGCCTGACTAGCGGGGGGATTCAAGAGACCCAGTACTTC. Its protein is CASSLTSGGIQETQYF.